The 24 T cell receptor beta chains below come from one sample, sequenced in a study of neoadjuvant anti-PD-1 for oral cavity cancer. Produced via immunoSEQ multiplex PCR; TCRdb's table is partial and in-frame only. Of about 9,600 clones listed, about three fifths are singletons. Time point noted: after neoadjuvant nivolumab, at surgical resection. Sample: PBMCs, taken after nivolumab (anti-PD-1) treatment. These receptors came from a person aged 35-79 years with oral cavity squamous cell carcinoma.

The CDR3 here is CASTPTGVTEAFF. The CDR3 coding sequence is TGTGCCAGCACCCCAACGGGGGTCACTGAAGCTTTCTTT. The chain employs TRBV7-9 and TRBJ1-1; TRBD1 might be the D (5 bases). With 7 bases removed from V and 4 bases from J, the gap between germline ends came to 13 bases. CDR1 is SEHNR, CDR2 FQNEAQ, per germline (reference sequence). The CDR3 covers 13 residues.

The chain combines TRBV11-2 with TRBJ2-5, with TRBD2 matching over 11 bases. With V trimmed by 5 bases and J by 5 bases, 7 bases remained unmatched. CDR1 is SGHAT and CDR2 is FQNNGV in the germline V gene. The CDR3 contains 15 residues. The CDR3 sequence is CASSPPLAGGETQYF. The CDR3 DNA reads as TGTGCCAGCAGCCCCCCCCTAGCGGGGGGTGAGACCCAGTACTTC.

This chain connects TRBV7-9 to TRBJ2-1; 8 bases are a match to TRBD1. Germline CDR1 and CDR2: SEHNR and FQNEAQ (reference sequence). There are 14 residues in the CDR3. The CDR3 is CVYTRQGHYNEQFF. CDR3 bases: TGTGTCTATACCCGACAGGGGCACTACAATGAGCAGTTCTTC.

This clone was found a few times. The chain carries TRBV6-1 and TRBJ2-2, with unresolved D. In germline, CDR1 is MNHNS, CDR2 SASEGT. The CDR3 is made up of 16 amino acids. The V gene lost 3 bases and the J gene lost 4 bases, with 15 bases spanning the gap. Here the CDR3 reads CASSEVPLPSTGELFF. The CDR3 coding sequence is TGTGCCAGCAGTGAGGTCCCGCTCCCCAGCACCGGGGAGCTGTTTTTT.

CDR3 DNA: TGCGCCAGCAGCTTTACAGGGATGAACACTGAAGCTTTCTTT. Encoded protein: CASSFTGMNTEAFF. The genes are TRBV5-1 and TRBJ1-1, with a tentative D call TRBD1 (6 bases). The length of the CDR3 is 14 residues. The germline gives CDR1 SGHRS, CDR2 YFSETQ. Trimming pared 2 bases from V and 0 bases from J, leaving 8 bases between. Supplemented by reference TRBV5-1 and TRBJ1-1, the full variable domain reads KAGVTQTPRYLIKTRGQQVTLSCSPISGHRSVSWYQQTPGQGLQFLFEYFSETQRNKGNFPGRFSGRQFSNSRSEMNVSTLELGDSALYLCASSFTGMNTEAFFGQGTRLTVV.

This clone was seen only once. The DNA is left out, because the CDR3 cannot be placed on it with certainty; the CDR3 is given as TCRdb lists it. The chain has TRBV9 and TRBJ2-7; the DNA was not compared with TRBD1, the D call given in the table. The CDR3 spans 15 amino acids, including both terminal residues. Looked up from germline, CDR1 is SGDLS and CDR2 is YYNGEE. Here the CDR3 reads CASSVFWQGSYEQYF.

This clone was seen only a few times. The J gene is TRBJ1-2, the V gene TRBV5-1; a weak D match, TRBD1 (6 bases). Germline V gives CDR1 SGHRS, CDR2 YFSETQ. Trimming took 4 bases from V and 1 from J, leaving 17 bases between them. This CDR3 is built from 16 residues. CDR3 amino acids: CASSPGQGHLNYGYTF. The CDR3 region has the DNA TGCGCCAGCAGCCCCGGCCAGGGACACCTTAACTATGGCTACACCTTC.

This chain connects TRBV10-2 to TRBJ1-2; TRBD1 might be the D (5 bases). This CDR3 spans 13 amino acids. Germline CDR1 and CDR2: WSHSY and SAAADI. Between the trimmed V and J ends, which lost 5 bases and 7 bases, there was a span of 14 bases. The DNA for the CDR3 is TGCGCCAGCAGTTCGGGGCAGGGACTTGGCTACACCTTC. Amino acid sequence: CASSSGQGLGYTF.

The genes are TRBV29-1 and TRBJ2-5; the D is unclear. The length of the CDR3 is 10 residues. Germline CDR1 reads SQVTM; CDR2 reads ANQGSEA. V lost 3 bases, J lost 5 bases, and 4 bases lay in between. The CDR3 DNA reads TGCAGCGTTGAGAGTGAGACCCAGTACTTC. Translating it yields CSVESETQYF. Based on the CDR3 plus reference TRBV29-1 and TRBJ2-5, the full variable domain is SAVISQKPSRDICQRGTSLTIQCQVDSQVTMMFWYRQQPGQSLTLIATANQGSEATYESGFVIDKFPISRPNLTFSTLTVSNMSPEDSSIYLCSVESETQYFGPGTRLLVL.

This clone was found a few times. V usage is TRBV11-2 and J usage is TRBJ1-3, with D possibly matching TRBD1 (5 bases). This CDR3 has 15 residues. Trimming shortened V by 4 bases and J by 4 bases, and 14 bases separated the two germline ends. The germline V gene has CDR1 SGHAT and CDR2 FQNNGV. The CDR3 loop is CASSSRDSGGNTIYF. The DNA for the CDR3 is TGTGCCAGCAGCTCTCGGGACTCGGGGGGAAACACCATATATTTT.

The gene calls are TRBV28 and TRBJ2-1; 8 bases are shared with TRBD2. J was trimmed by 14 bases and V by 2 bases; bases with no gene match: 14. This CDR3 has 15 residues. Per the germline V gene, CDR1 is MDHEN and CDR2 is SYDVKM. CDR3: CASSLTPVSGGREFF. CDR3 bases: TGTGCCAGCAGTTTAACCCCGGTGAGCGGGGGTCGGGAGTTCTTC.

The chain links TRBV6-6 to TRBJ1-1; the D gene is possibly TRBD1 (6 bases). CDR3 length: 13 amino acids. Per the germline V gene, CDR1 is MNHNY and CDR2 is SVGAGI (reference sequence). Trimming shortened V by 8 bases and J by 3 bases, and 13 bases separated the two germline ends. The CDR3 loop is CASGGGVYTEAFF. In DNA form, the CDR3 reads TGTGCCAGCGGAGGGGGAGTTTACACTGAAGCTTTCTTT.

The CDR3 here is CASSIGGFSNQPQHF. The CDR3 coding sequence is TGTGCCAGTAGTATCGGAGGATTTAGCAATCAGCCCCAGCATTTT. This chain uses TRBV19 with TRBJ1-5; D call uncertain. Germline V lookup: CDR1 LNHDA, CDR2 SQIVND (reference sequence). Trimming cost V 3 bases and J 0 bases, with 9 bases left between them. This CDR3 contains 15 residues.

As concerns this clone: One junction end does not reproduce the germline sequence, and a read error may be involved. The CDR3 DNA is TGTGCCAGCAGCATAGGGTCGGGGGGCGTGAGGAACACTGAAGCTTTCTTT. Residues: CASSIGSGGVRNTEAFF. The chain employs TRBV13 and TRBJ1-1, with D possibly being TRBD1 (6 bases). In germline, CDR1 is PRHDT, CDR2 FYEKMQ (reference sequence). The CDR3 consists of 17 residues. Variable domain in full (rest from reference TRBV13 and TRBJ1-1): AAGVIQSPRHLIKEKRETATLKCYPIPRHDTVYWYQQGPGQDPQFLISFYEKMQSDKGSIPDRFSAQQFSDYHSELNMSSLELGDSALYFCASSIGSGGVRNTEAFFGQGTRLTVV.

This clone was observed once. The chain joins TRBV28 to TRBJ1-5; D remains ambiguous. This CDR3 spans 17 amino acids. Per germline, CDR1 MDHEN and CDR2 SYDVKM. V shed 3 bases and J shed 1 base, with 16 bases lying between them. Here the CDR3 reads CASSFLRSSSSNQPQHF. For the CDR3, the DNA is TGTGCCAGCAGTTTCTTGAGGAGCTCATCAAGCAATCAGCCCCAGCATTTT.

The rearrangement joins TRBV5-6 to TRBJ1-2; a possible D gene is TRBD1 (6 bases). From germline, CDR1 is SGHDT and CDR2 YYEEEE. The V and J ends lost 4 bases and 4 bases respectively, with 20 bases between them. The CDR3 spans 16 residues. CDR3 in DNA: TGTGCCAGCAGCGGGGGGCCAGGCCTTGTCCTCTATGGCTACACCTTC. Amino acid sequence: CASSGGPGLVLYGYTF. The variable domain in full, with the rest retrieved from reference TRBV5-6 and TRBJ1-2, is DAGVTQSPTHLIKTRGQQVTLRCSPKSGHDTVSWYQQALGQGPQFIFQYYEEEERQRGNFPDRFSGHQFPNYSSELNVNALLLGDSALYLCASSGGPGLVLYGYTFGSGTRLTVV.

As DNA, the CDR3 is TGTGCCAGCAGCAAAGTGGTCCTGACAAACAATCAGCCCCAGCATTTT. This codes for CASSKVVLTNNQPQHF. J is TRBJ1-5 and V is TRBV21-1; the table's D call of TRBD1 was not tested on the DNA. TRBV21-1 is a pseudogene. The length of the CDR3 is 16 residues.

The CDR3 loop reads CASSYSDRVGTNEQFF. The CDR3, as DNA: TGTGCCAGCAGTTACTCGGACAGGGTTGGTACAAATGAGCAGTTCTTC. This chain joins TRBV6-5 and TRBJ2-1, with TRBD1 matching 8 bases. With V trimmed by 0 bases and J by 7 bases, 8 bases remained unmatched. The CDR3 totals 16 residues. CDR1 and CDR2 from the germline V gene are MNHEY and SVGAGI.

The V and J genes are TRBV4-1 and TRBJ2-7; maybe TRBD2 (6 bases). This CDR3 comprises 15 residues. Germline V gives CDR1 MGHRA, CDR2 YSYEKL. The ends were cut back, 4 bases at V and 0 bases at J, with 13 bases in the middle. The CDR3 sequence is CASSRGGASSYEQYF. DNA for the CDR3: TGCGCCAGCAGCCGAGGCGGGGCCTCCTCCTACGAGCAGTACTTC.

The table lists this clone with a few counts. This chain joins TRBV9 and TRBJ1-1; D not resolved. This CDR3 has 15 residues. Germline V gives CDR1 SGDLS, CDR2 YYNGEE. V lost 5 bases to trimming and J lost 1 base, with 15 bases between them. CDR3 DNA: TGTGCCAGCAGGTCTTGGGGAGAGGGGAACACTGAAGCTTTCTTT. It encodes CASRSWGEGNTEAFF. The full variable domain, with the rest looked up from reference TRBV9 and TRBJ1-1, is DSGVTQTPKHLITATGQRVTLRCSPRSGDLSVYWYQQSLDQGLQFLIQYYNGEERAKGNILERFSAQQFPDLHSELNLSSLELGDSALYFCASRSWGEGNTEAFFGQGTRLTVV.

The chain links TRBV28 to TRBJ1-3; no clear D. V gave up 11 bases and J gave up 2 bases, with 16 bases separating them. Germline V gene data show CDR1 as MDHEN and CDR2 as SYDVKM. There are 14 residues in the CDR3. CDR3 in amino acids: CAVPSPSAGNTIYF. The CDR3 DNA reads as TGTGCCGTGCCCTCACCGTCAGCTGGAAACACCATATATTTT.

This rearrangement joins TRBV2 to TRBJ2-6; D call uncertain. V lost 6 bases to trimming and J lost 0 bases, with 9 bases between them. Germline-derived CDR1 and CDR2 are SNHLY and FYNNEI. This CDR3 has 15 residues. The CDR3 sequence is CASRESGSGANVLTF. The CDR3 nucleotides are TGTGCCAGCAGGGAGTCGGGCTCTGGGGCCAACGTCCTGACTTTC.

This clone was counted between two and nine times. The chain joins TRBV11-2 to TRBJ2-7, with 10 bases identical to TRBD2. Losses at the gene ends were 5 bases for V and 3 bases for J; bases not matched to a gene: 10. The V gene's germline CDR1 is SGHAT and CDR2 FQNNGV. This CDR3 has 16 amino acids. This chain's CDR3 is CASSTLIAGGLYEQYF. The DNA for the CDR3 is TGTGCCAGCAGCACCTTAATAGCGGGGGGCCTCTACGAGCAGTACTTC.

This rearrangement joins TRBV9 to TRBJ1-2; D possibly corresponds to TRBD1 (6 bases). With 0 bases removed from V and 7 bases from J, the gap between germline ends came to 13 bases. This CDR3 is 14 amino acids long. Germline V gene data show CDR1 as SGDLS and CDR2 as YYNGEE. The CDR3 nucleotides are TGTGCCAGCAGCGTAGCTGCCCAGGGGACTGGCTACACCTTC. The encoded protein is CASSVAAQGTGYTF.